The rows below give T cell receptor beta chains drawn from one sample of a study of vaccination and CD4 T cells after COVID-19. The antigens for these receptors are not known. MiXCR, run by TCRdb on the PCR reads, gives a single entry per CDR3 protein. The data show approximately 20,000 distinct CDR3 sequences, around 42% seen once. Sequences were derived from CD4+ T cells from blood, cultured in vitro, sampled after SARS-CoV-2 vaccination. Receptors originate from a human donor who had recovered from COVID-19. Both conserved end residues are part of each CDR3. A D gene is named only where the DNA matches it firmly.

V: TRBV6-5; J: TRBJ1-2; D: TRBD1; CDR3: CASSSRDRAGRKGYTF
V: TRBV20-1; J: TRBJ1-2; D: TRBD1; CDR3: CSARHLRQGASARGYTF
V: TRBV7-9; J: TRBJ2-3; D: -; CDR3: CASSSVNWGTQYF
V: TRBV5-1; J: TRBJ1-2; D: TRBD1; CDR3: CASSLGQGLANYGYTF
V: TRBV11-3; J: TRBJ1-1; D: -; CDR3: CASSLEGATEAFF
V: TRBV7-2; J: TRBJ1-1; D: TRBD1; CDR3: CASSLDGGGQRPAFF
V: TRBV6-5; J: TRBJ1-6; D: -; CDR3: CASSYPSGALHF
V: TRBV11-3; J: TRBJ2-5; D: TRBD1; CDR3: CASSRLRGTGETQYF
V: TRBV11-2; J: TRBJ2-7; D: TRBD2; CDR3: CASSSTSAYYEQYF
V: TRBV10-2; J: TRBJ1-5; D: -; CDR3: CASGLGDGQPQHF
V: TRBV6-1; J: TRBJ1-5; D: TRBD1; CDR3: CASSGGQGDSNQPQHF
V: TRBV2; J: TRBJ2-7; D: -; CDR3: CASSADTRYYEQYF
V: TRBV6-1; J: TRBJ1-1; D: -; CDR3: CASCQGPEAFF
V: TRBV20-1; J: TRBJ2-3; D: -; CDR3: CSARPRGHGTDTQYF